This record concerns one TCR beta chain sequence. The data originate from a study of blood T cell repertoires in COVID-19. The overall study: Acute and convalescent COVID-19 specimens originated in the United States, Italy and Spain. Sample material is recorded as cDNA or gDNA derived from T cells, B-cell-depleted T cells, or PBMCs.

Per the original methods: Estimation of nucleated cell counts was performed using reference gene primer amplification. Assay: immunoSEQ multiplex PCR; the TCRdb copy retains only in-frame clones and omits some. V, J and clone size are taken as reported in that table, and D and trimming were inferred from the DNA itself. The repertoire holds 90,000 to 95,000 clones, with 88% as singletons. The receptor was derived from a woman at least 80 years old with active COVID-19. Sequencing was performed on peripheral blood.

CDR3 sequence: CASRLTGKDYGYTF. CDR3 nucleotide sequence: TGTGCCAGCAGACTGACAGGGAAGGACTATGGCTACACCTTC. This chain uses TRBV6-5 with TRBJ1-2; 7 nucleotides agree with TRBD1. The CDR3 contains 14 residues. The germline V gene encodes CDR1 MNHEY and CDR2 SVGAGI. Germline trimming cut 6 bases from V and 3 bases from J; bases unmatched to any gene: 7.